The 26 T cell receptor beta chains below all came from one sample that was sequenced in a study of blood T cell repertoires in COVID-19. Data came from immunoSEQ multiplex PCR; TCRdb stores just in-frame clones and leaves some out. The sample lists 60,000 to 80,000 clones; approximately 88% were seen once. The sample taken for sequencing was peripheral blood. Source of these receptors: a middle-aged man with active COVID-19.

This chain connects TRBV29-1 to TRBJ1-3; D possibly corresponds to TRBD1 (6 bases). This CDR3 is 14 amino acids long. Germline lookup yields CDR1 SQVTM and CDR2 ANQGSEA. V was shortened by 6 bases and J by 2 bases, with 14 bases between the two germline ends. CDR3 sequence reads: CSVSQGRAGNTIYF. The CDR3 bases are TGCAGCGTGTCACAGGGAAGGGCTGGAAACACCATATATTTT.

The rearrangement uses TRBV5-1 and TRBJ1-2, with D possibly being TRBD1 (6 bases). This CDR3 spans 15 amino acids. The germline V gene encodes CDR1 SGHRS and CDR2 YFSETQ. V was cut by 0 bases and J by 7 bases, with 16 bases left in between. This CDR3 reads CASSLDNPGAGGYTF. CDR3 in DNA: TGCGCCAGCAGCTTGGACAACCCAGGGGCGGGTGGCTACACCTTC.

The J gene is TRBJ1-4, the V gene TRBV20-1; D may be TRBD1 (6 bases). This CDR3 contains 16 residues. The germline V gene has CDR1 DFQATT and CDR2 SNEGSKA (reference sequence). Between the trimmed V and J ends, which lost 3 bases and 6 bases, there was a span of 20 bases. The CDR3 DNA is TGCAGTGCTAGTAGAGCCCGGGGGGGGGCTTATGAAAAACTGTTTTTT. Its protein is CSASRARGGAYEKLFF.

J is TRBJ2-2 and V is TRBV3-1 (or the pseudogene TRBV3-2); D is perhaps TRBD2 (7 bases). Germline-derived CDR1 and CDR2 are LGHDT and YNNKEL (reference sequence). V lost 3 bases, J lost 2 bases, and 22 bases lay in between. The CDR3 spans 19 residues. DNA for the CDR3: TGTGCCAGCAGCCACCACGTGGGCCGGGGGGCTTTCAACACCGGGGAGCTGTTTTTT. It codes for CASSHHVGRGAFNTGELFF.

Here the CDR3 reads CSVESSTRRETQYF. CDR3 coding DNA: TGCAGCGTTGAGTCCTCAACCCGCCGGGAGACCCAGTACTTC. V is TRBV29-1 and J is TRBJ2-5, with no clear D. With 3 bases removed from V and 5 bases from J, the gap between germline ends came to 16 bases. The CDR3 covers 14 residues. The germline V gene has CDR1 SQVTM and CDR2 ANQGSEA.

This clone came up once. The chain combines TRBV2 with TRBJ2-3; 11 bases map to TRBD2. The CDR3 covers 16 residues. J gave up 4 bases and V 8 bases, and 11 bases lay outside the gene matches. CDR1 is SNHLY and CDR2 is FYNNEI in the germline V gene. The DNA for the CDR3 is TGTGCCAGCTACCCTTTTAGCGGGAGGGGGTCAGATACGCAGTATTTT. Residues: CASYPFSGRGSDTQYF.

This clone has just a few counts. The chain uses TRBV10-2 and TRBJ1-1; no definite D call. V was shortened by 9 bases and J by 5 bases, with 13 bases between the two germline ends. Germline assignment: CDR1 WSHSY and CDR2 SAAADI. The CDR3 covers 12 residues. CDR3 sequence reads: CASRGRGTEAFF. CDR3 in DNA: TGCGCCAGTCGTGGCCGTGGTACTGAAGCTTTCTTT.

V is TRBV28 and J is TRBJ2-7; D may be TRBD1 (8 bases). This CDR3 is 15 amino acids long. With 4 bases removed from V and 2 bases from J, the gap between germline ends came to 15 bases. The germline V gene encodes CDR1 MDHEN and CDR2 SYDVKM. In DNA, the CDR3 is TGTGCCAGCAGTTCTATACAGGGGGGGACCTACGAGCAGTACTTC. Its translation: CASSSIQGGTYEQYF.

In its sample, this clone was seen a few times. This chain uses TRBV6-5 with TRBJ2-7; D might be TRBD2 (6 bases). This CDR3 spans 13 amino acids. The V end lost 6 bases, the J end lost 4 bases, and 13 bases lay between the germline ends. Germline lookup yields CDR1 MNHEY and CDR2 SVGAGI. The CDR3 nucleotides read TGTGCCAGCAGGCTTAGCGGAGCTTACGAGCAGTACTTC. This gives the protein CASRLSGAYEQYF.

The V gene is TRBV12-5, the J gene TRBJ1-2; D is unresolved. V was clipped by 4 bases and J by 5 bases, with 17 bases between them. The germline CDR1 and CDR2 sequences are LGHNT and FRNRAP. This CDR3 comprises 15 residues. Written as DNA, the CDR3 is TGTGCTAGTGGTTCCCGGAAGCTCACAGATTATGGCTACACCTTC. This sequence encodes CASGSRKLTDYGYTF.

The chain uses TRBV5-1 and TRBJ2-7; 8 bases match TRBD1. The CDR3 has 15 residues. V gave up 1 base and J gave up 5 bases; unmatched junction bases: 8. In germline, CDR1 is SGHRS, CDR2 YFSETQ. CDR3 bases: TGCGCCAGCAGCTTGCTTTCGGACAGGGCACACGAGCAGTACTTC. Protein: CASSLLSDRAHEQYF.

V usage is TRBV9 and J usage is TRBJ2-1; the D gene is possibly TRBD2 (6 bases). CDR1 is SGDLS, CDR2 YYNGEE, per germline. The CDR3 contains 16 residues. The ends were cut back, 0 bases at V and 10 bases at J, with 20 bases in the middle. CDR3 DNA: TGTGCCAGCAGCGTAGTCCCGGGACTCTCCTTCAGCGAGCAGTTCTTC. Its protein is CASSVVPGLSFSEQFF.

The chain carries TRBV7-8 and TRBJ1-6, with 8 bases aligning to TRBD1. The germline V gene has CDR1 SGHVS and CDR2 FQNEAQ. This CDR3 comprises 16 residues. The V segment lost 4 bases and the J segment 7 bases; nucleotides outside the gene matches: 9. The CDR3 sequence is CASSSPFQGANSPLHF. The CDR3 bases are TGTGCCAGCAGCTCGCCGTTCCAGGGGGCAAATTCACCCCTCCACTTT.

V usage is TRBV18 and J usage is TRBJ2-7; 8 bases are a match to TRBD2. V trimming: 6 bases; J trimming: 9 bases; junction bases outside the gene matches: 16. CDR1 is KGHSH and CDR2 is LQKENI in the germline V gene. The CDR3 covers 15 residues. The CDR3: CASSLLADPRGAQYF. The CDR3 bases are TGTGCCAGCTCCCTACTAGCGGACCCTAGGGGGGCGCAGTACTTC.

The chain has TRBV4-1 and TRBJ1-2, with 7 bases fitting TRBD1. The length of the CDR3 is 17 residues. Germline V gives CDR1 MGHRA, CDR2 YSYEKL. Losses at the gene ends were 0 bases for V and 6 bases for J; bases not matched to a gene: 13. The CDR3, as DNA: TGCGCCAGCAGCCAAGATCCGGACAGGCCGCTTTTCGATGGCTACACCTTC. It codes for CASSQDPDRPLFDGYTF.

This clone came up a few times. This chain uses TRBV5-6 with TRBJ1-4; D perhaps matches TRBD1 (5 bases). CDR1 is SGHDT and CDR2 is YYEEEE in the germline V gene. This CDR3 spans 13 amino acids. V was shortened by 9 bases and J by 5 bases, with 14 bases between the two germline ends. CDR3 in amino acids: CAISRQGNEKLFF. The CDR3, as DNA: TGTGCCATCTCGCGTCAGGGCAATGAAAAACTGTTTTTT.

The gene calls are TRBV19 and TRBJ2-7, with D perhaps TRBD1 (5 bases). V lost 3 bases to trimming and J lost 6 bases, with 12 bases between them. Germline CDR1 LNHDA, CDR2 SQIVND (reference sequence). This CDR3 is 13 amino acids long. CDR3 coding DNA: TGTGCCAGTAGTATGGGGCAGGGTCGCGAGCAGTACTTC. This codes for CASSMGQGREQYF.

This chain joins TRBV18 and TRBJ2-3, with 9 bases fitting TRBD2. CDR3 length equals 14 residues. The germline V gene encodes CDR1 KGHSH and CDR2 LQKENI. J gave up 4 bases and V 6 bases, and 5 bases lay outside the gene matches. CDR3 coding DNA: TGTGCCAGCTCCCCAAGCGGGAGGTCAGATACGCAGTATTTT. It yields the protein CASSPSGRSDTQYF.

The V gene is TRBV20-1, the J gene TRBJ1-1; D remains unclear. The CDR3 is 11 residues long. CDR1 DFQATT and CDR2 SNEGSKA come from the germline V gene (reference sequence). Deletions cut 6 bases from V and 1 base from J, with 6 bases between. CDR3 DNA sequence: TGCAGTGCCTTCTCGAACACTGAAGCTTTCTTT. Translated, it gives CSAFSNTEAFF.

This rearrangement joins TRBV27 to TRBJ1-2, with D uncertain. Germline-derived CDR1 and CDR2 are MNHEY and SMNVEV (reference sequence). With 2 bases removed from V and 1 base from J, the gap between germline ends came to 14 bases. CDR3 length: 16 residues. This CDR3 is CASSLGGSAFNYGYTF. CDR3 nucleotides: TGTGCCAGCAGTTTAGGAGGCAGCGCTTTTAACTATGGCTACACCTTC.

This chain uses TRBV5-1 with TRBJ1-2, with TRBD1 as a possible D gene (5 bases). The CDR3 is 13 amino acids. Germline V gene sequence: CDR1 SGHRS, CDR2 YFSETQ. V was clipped by 4 bases and J by 6 bases, with 13 bases between them. CDR3 sequence reads: CASSTGGKDGYTF. DNA of the CDR3: TGCGCCAGCAGCACGGGGGGGAAGGATGGCTACACCTTC.

V and J are TRBV11-2 and TRBJ2-5; 9 positions match TRBD1. In germline, CDR1 is SGHAT, CDR2 FQNNGV. The CDR3 runs 16 residues. Trimming took 7 bases from V and 3 from J; bases not matched to a gene: 12. This CDR3 reads CASTISPGQGKETQYF. The CDR3 DNA reads TGTGCCAGCACCATATCGCCGGGACAGGGAAAAGAGACCCAGTACTTC.

V and J are TRBV10-1 and TRBJ2-7; TRBD1 aligns across 7 bases. Germline CDR1 reads WNHNN; CDR2 reads SYGVQD (reference sequence). The CDR3 contains 13 residues. V gave up 8 bases and J gave up 0 bases; unmatched junction bases: 4. CDR3 amino acids: CASQGVGSYEQYF. The CDR3 DNA reads TGCGCCAGCCAGGGGGTGGGCTCCTACGAGCAGTACTTC.

The sample holds one count of this clone. The chain links TRBV15 to TRBJ2-7; maybe TRBD2 (5 bases). V was trimmed by 1 base and J by 0 bases, leaving 13 bases between them. This CDR3 has 16 residues. Germline CDR1 LNHNV, CDR2 YYDKDF (reference sequence). The CDR3 sequence is CATSRGIAGDSYEQYF. DNA of the CDR3: TGTGCCACCAGCAGAGGGATAGCCGGGGACTCCTACGAGCAGTACTTC. Variable domain in full (rest from reference TRBV15 and TRBJ2-7): DAMVIQNPRYQVTQFGKPVTLSCSQTLNHNVMYWYQQKSSQAPKLLFHYYDKDFNNEADTPDNFQSRRPNTSFCFLDIRSPGLGDTAMYLCATSRGIAGDSYEQYFGPGTRLTVT.

V gene TRBV28 combines with J gene TRBJ1-1, with D perhaps matching TRBD1 (5 bases). V lost 2 bases, J lost 3 bases, and 7 bases lay in between. The CDR3 spans 13 residues. The germline gives CDR1 MDHEN, CDR2 SYDVKM. CDR3 protein: CASSLDRYTEAFF. For the CDR3, the DNA is TGTGCCAGCAGTTTAGACAGATACACTGAAGCTTTCTTT.

This clone came up a few times. The gene calls are TRBV5-1 and TRBJ2-7; TRBD2 aligns across 10 bases. The CDR3 is made up of 16 amino acids. Trimming at V came to 4 bases and at J to 1 base, leaving 8 bases not matched to a gene. CDR1 SGHRS and CDR2 YFSETQ come from the germline V gene. Written as DNA, the CDR3 is TGCGCCAGCAGCGGTCGTCTAGCGGGAGCTTCCTACGAGCAGTACTTC. Protein product: CASSGRLAGASYEQYF.